These 18 T cell receptor beta chains were all obtained from the same sample, sequenced in a study of blood T cell repertoires in COVID-19 (dated by TCRdb to the early 2020s). The method behind the library was the immunoSEQ multiplex PCR assay. TCRdb carries this immuneACCESS record with in-frame sequences only. Its versions omit some clonotypes, under half of them owing to an unresolved V gene in the studies checked, with the rest unexplained. The sample profile shows about 200,000 clones; 80% to 90% of them were found once. Approximately 1.1% of the sample is taken by the ten largest. Sequenced sample: PBMCs or T cells enriched from blood (not recorded which). These receptor sequences come from a man aged 25-40 years who had recovered from COVID-19.

This chain links TRBV7-2 with TRBJ2-2; D gene unclear. The CDR3 covers 16 residues. From germline, CDR1 is SGHTA and CDR2 FQGNSA. V lost 1 base, J lost 0 bases, and 9 bases lay in between. The CDR3: CASSLVPVSNTGELFF. The CDR3 bases are TGTGCCAGCAGCTTAGTTCCGGTATCGAACACCGGGGAGCTGTTTTTT.

This chain links TRBV4-2 with TRBJ1-2, with TRBD1 matching 7 bases. CDR1 is LGHNA and CDR2 is YNFKEQ in the germline V gene. The CDR3 totals 16 residues. Trimming cost V 2 bases and J 2 bases; bases outside gene matches: 8. The CDR3 protein is CASSQPRTGLNYGYTF. The CDR3 DNA reads TGTGCCAGCAGCCAACCCCGGACAGGACTAAACTATGGCTACACCTTC.

The V and J genes are TRBV5-1 and TRBJ2-7; D is possibly TRBD2 (7 bases). Germline CDR1 reads SGHRS; CDR2 reads YFSETQ. This CDR3 is 13 amino acids long. Trimming shortened V by 7 bases and J by 6 bases, and 17 bases separated the two germline ends. The CDR3 region has the DNA TGCGCCAGCGGGGGGGGGCTCGGAATCGAGCAGTACTTC. Translated, it gives CASGGGLGIEQYF.

V usage is TRBV12-3 or TRBV12-4 and J usage is TRBJ1-1; no clear D. Trimming cost V 0 bases and J 2 bases, with 4 bases left between them. The CDR3 runs 13 residues. CDR3 coding DNA: TGTGCCAGCAGTTTAGCCAGAAACACTGAAGCTTTCTTT. Its protein is CASSLARNTEAFF.

This clone was counted only a few times. V usage is TRBV19 and J usage is TRBJ1-6, with D tentatively TRBD1 (5 bases). This CDR3 is 15 amino acids long. The V gene lost 3 bases and the J gene lost 12 bases, with 18 bases spanning the gap. Germline V CDR1 and CDR2: LNHDA, SQIVND (reference sequence). Here the CDR3 reads CASSMGTEAGGPLHF. In nucleotides, the CDR3 is TGTGCCAGTAGTATGGGGACGGAGGCGGGGGGACCCCTCCACTTT.

The genes are TRBV7-2 and TRBJ1-4, with a weak D call TRBD1 (5 bases). Between the trimmed V and J ends, which lost 2 bases and 8 bases, there was a span of 18 bases. The length of the CDR3 is 16 residues. CDR1 SGHTA and CDR2 FQGNSA come from the germline V gene. The CDR3 DNA is TGTGCCAGCAGCTTATTCGGACAAGGGGCCTACGAAAAACTGTTTTTT. Its translation: CASSLFGQGAYEKLFF.

The chain combines TRBV30 with TRBJ1-4, with D possibly matching TRBD1 (5 bases). V dropped 1 base and J dropped 10 bases, with 10 bases sitting between them. The CDR3 spans 12 residues. CDR1 GTSNPN and CDR2 SVGIG come from the germline V gene (reference sequence). CDR3 DNA: TGTGCCTGGAGTGCGTGGGGGGTAAAACTGTTTTTT. Its protein product is CAWSAWGVKLFF.

The chain employs TRBV11-2 and TRBJ2-7; 7 nucleotides match TRBD2. The V gene's germline CDR1 is SGHAT and CDR2 FQNNGV. There are 14 residues in the CDR3. CDR3 in DNA: TGTGGGAGCTTAATCCCGGGGGGATTCAGCGAGCAGTACTTC. It yields the protein CGSLIPGGFSEQYF.

V and J are TRBV5-4 and TRBJ1-2; the match to TRBD1 covers 8 bases. After removal of 0 bases from V and 5 bases from J, the junction contained 15 bases not matched to a gene. There are 18 residues in the CDR3. CDR1 and CDR2 (germline): SGHNT, YYREEE (reference sequence). CDR3: CASSLAGAGGRGRYGYTF. The CDR3 DNA reads TGTGCCAGCAGCTTGGCGGGGGCAGGGGGCAGAGGTCGGTATGGCTACACCTTC.

The V and J genes are TRBV10-2 and TRBJ1-2; TRBD1 aligns across 8 bases. CDR1 WSHSY and CDR2 SAAADI come from the germline V gene. The length of the CDR3 is 14 residues. Germline trimming cut 4 bases from V and 1 base from J; bases unmatched to any gene: 2. CDR3 amino acids: CASSAQGDNYGYTF. CDR3 bases: TGCGCCAGCAGTGCACAGGGGGATAACTATGGCTACACCTTC.

This chain uses TRBV28 with TRBJ1-1; D is uncertain. The CDR3 has 16 amino acids. V gave up 2 bases and J gave up 0 bases, with 13 bases separating them. Per germline, CDR1 MDHEN and CDR2 SYDVKM. This CDR3 reads CASSLAQLIMNTEAFF. The CDR3 DNA reads as TGTGCCAGCAGTTTAGCCCAGTTGATCATGAACACTGAAGCTTTCTTT. The full variable domain, in which reference TRBV28 and TRBJ1-1 provide the parts outside the CDR3, is DVKVTQSSRYLVKRTGEKVFLECVQDMDHENMFWYRQDPGLGLRLIYFSYDVKMKEKGDIPEGYSVSREKKERFSLILESASTNQTSMYLCASSLAQLIMNTEAFFGQGTRLTVV.

This sequence joins TRBV10-2 and TRBJ2-6, with 10 bases identical to TRBD1. The CDR3 is 15 residues long. The V segment lost 6 bases and the J segment 2 bases; nucleotides outside the gene matches: 1. Germline CDR1 WSHSY, CDR2 SAAADI. The CDR3 protein is CASRTGGAGANVLTF. CDR3 nucleotide sequence: TGCGCCAGCAGGACAGGGGGCGCTGGGGCCAACGTCCTGACTTTC.

This chain links TRBV10-3 with TRBJ2-2; TRBD1 matches at 7 bases. The CDR3 covers 16 residues. V lost 5 bases to trimming and J lost 0 bases; unmatched junction nucleotides: 6. Germline CDR1 ENHRY, CDR2 SYGVKD. The DNA for the CDR3 is TGTGCCATCAGTAGAGCCGGGACAGCGAACACCGGGGAGCTGTTTTTT. Translating it yields CAISRAGTANTGELFF.

The chain has TRBV30 and TRBJ1-2, with unresolved D. V gave up 0 bases and J gave up 6 bases, with 11 bases separating them. This CDR3 has 13 amino acids. The germline gives CDR1 GTSNPN, CDR2 SVGIG (reference sequence). DNA for the CDR3: TGTGCCTGGAGTGTAACGGCGGGTCATGGCTACACCTTC. Translating it yields CAWSVTAGHGYTF.

The chain links TRBV10-3 to TRBJ2-2; 9 bases are a match to TRBD2. CDR1 is ENHRY, CDR2 SYGVKD, per germline. Unmatched junction bases numbered 5, after V lost 2 bases and J lost 4 bases. The CDR3 totals 16 residues. CDR3: CAISEGREGPTGELFF. As DNA, the CDR3 is TGTGCCATCAGTGAGGGGCGGGAGGGCCCCACCGGGGAGCTGTTTTTT.

This chain uses TRBV5-4 with TRBJ2-2, with D tentatively TRBD1 (5 bases). This CDR3 is built from 14 residues. V gave up 5 bases and J gave up 1 base, with 9 bases separating them. CDR1 is SGHNT, CDR2 YYREEE, per germline (reference sequence). Here the CDR3 DNA reads TGTGCCAGCAGTCAAGACAGGAACACCGGGGAGCTGTTTTTT. Amino acids: CASSQDRNTGELFF.

This rearrangement joins TRBV13 to TRBJ1-1; no firm D call. The CDR3 covers 14 residues. Germline CDR1 reads PRHDT; CDR2 reads FYEKMQ (reference sequence). V shed 3 bases and J shed 2 bases, with 10 bases lying between them. CDR3 sequence reads: CASSFGPTNTEAFF. In DNA form, the CDR3 reads TGTGCCAGCAGCTTCGGTCCCACCAACACTGAAGCTTTCTTT.

The CDR3: CASSTGDRGYQPQHF. The CDR3 nucleotides read TGTGCCAGCAGTACCGGCGACAGGGGTTATCAGCCCCAGCATTTT. This chain connects TRBV28 to TRBJ1-5; 8 bases are shared with TRBD1. The CDR3 extends over 15 amino acids. The V segment lost 5 bases and the J segment 5 bases; nucleotides outside the gene matches: 8. CDR1 MDHEN and CDR2 SYDVKM come from the germline V gene.